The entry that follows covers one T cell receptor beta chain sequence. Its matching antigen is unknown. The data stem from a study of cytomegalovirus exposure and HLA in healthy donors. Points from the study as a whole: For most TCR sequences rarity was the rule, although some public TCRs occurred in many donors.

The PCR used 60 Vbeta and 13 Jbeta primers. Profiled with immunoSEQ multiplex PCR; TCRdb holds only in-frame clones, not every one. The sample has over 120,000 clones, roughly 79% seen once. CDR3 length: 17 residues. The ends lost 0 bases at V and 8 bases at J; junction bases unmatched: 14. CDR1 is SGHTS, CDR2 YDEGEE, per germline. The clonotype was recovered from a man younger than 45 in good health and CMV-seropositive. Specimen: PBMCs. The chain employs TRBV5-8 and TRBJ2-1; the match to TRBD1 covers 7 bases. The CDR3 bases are TGTGCCAGCAGCTTGGCCGTGGTAGGGGGCGTAAACGATGAGCAGTTCTTC. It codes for CASSLAVVGGVNDEQFF.